The clone carrying this T cell receptor (beta chain) has just a few counts. The germline V gene has CDR1 SQVTM and CDR2 ANQGSEA. CDR3 length: 12 residues. Trimming removed 5 bases from V and 0 bases from J, with 7 bases in between. The data belong to a study of blood T cells in healthy people across ages. Next came a second PCR, run for about 7 to 12 cycles, which used a sample-barcoded 5' primer along with a J-beta primer mix. From each sample, at least 2.5 million paired-end reads containing CDR3 were obtained. MiXCR was run by TCRdb on the 5' RACE reads, yielding one entry per CDR3 protein. The sample lists 660,000 or so distinct CDR3 sequences, 58% seen once, with roughly 34% in the top ten. Each donor gave approximately 9.5 milliliters of peripheral blood.

The chain employs TRBV29-1 and TRBJ1-1; D not resolved. Sample: blood. The origin of this receptor is a man aged 55 to 70 in good health. The CDR3 nucleotides are TGCAGCGTTCCCCTGATGAACACTGAAGCTTTCTTT. This encodes CSVPLMNTEAFF. Together with reference TRBV29-1 and TRBJ1-1, the CDR3 gives the full variable domain: SAVISQKPSRDICQRGTSLTIQCQVDSQVTMMFWYRQQPGQSLTLIATANQGSEATYESGFVIDKFPISRPNLTFSTLTVSNMSPEDSSIYLCSVPLMNTEAFFGQGTRLTVV.